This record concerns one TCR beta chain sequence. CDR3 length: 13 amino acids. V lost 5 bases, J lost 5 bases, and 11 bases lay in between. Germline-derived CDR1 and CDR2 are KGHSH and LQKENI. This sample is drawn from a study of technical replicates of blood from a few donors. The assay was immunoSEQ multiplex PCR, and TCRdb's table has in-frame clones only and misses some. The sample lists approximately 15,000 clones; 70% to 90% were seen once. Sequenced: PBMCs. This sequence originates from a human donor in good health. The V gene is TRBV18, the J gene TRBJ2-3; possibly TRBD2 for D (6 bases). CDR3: CASSGGRIDTQYF. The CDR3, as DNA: TGTGCCAGCTCAGGAGGGAGAATAGATACGCAGTATTTT.